The entry below describes one TCR beta chain. The data derive from a study of cytomegalovirus exposure and HLA in healthy donors. The PCR was carried out with 60 Vbeta primers and 13 Jbeta primers. Produced via immunoSEQ multiplex PCR; TCRdb's table is partial and in-frame only. The sample consists of approximately 190,000 clones, around 80% of them appearing once. Germline V CDR1 and CDR2: MNHNY, SVGAGI (reference sequence). CDR3 length: 12 amino acids. V lost 5 bases, J lost 6 bases, and 7 bases lay in between. J is TRBJ1-4 and V is TRBV6-6; D not resolved. This TCR derives from a woman between 18 and 29 years old in good health and CMV-seropositive. The specimen was PBMCs. The CDR3 bases are TGTGCCAGCAGTGGAGGATATGAAAAACTGTTTTTT. Amino acids: CASSGGYEKLFF.